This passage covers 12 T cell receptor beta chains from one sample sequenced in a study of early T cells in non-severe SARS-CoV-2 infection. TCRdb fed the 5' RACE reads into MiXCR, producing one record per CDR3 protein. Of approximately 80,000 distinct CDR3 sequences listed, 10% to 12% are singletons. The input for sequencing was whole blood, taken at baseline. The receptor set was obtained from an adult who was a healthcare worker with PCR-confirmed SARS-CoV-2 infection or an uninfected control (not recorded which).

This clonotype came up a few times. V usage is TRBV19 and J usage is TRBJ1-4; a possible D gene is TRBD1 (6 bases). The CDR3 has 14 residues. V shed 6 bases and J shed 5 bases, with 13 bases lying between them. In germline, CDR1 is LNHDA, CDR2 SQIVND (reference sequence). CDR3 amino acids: CASSLTGINEKLFF. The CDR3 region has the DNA TGTGCCAGTAGCCTAACAGGGATAAATGAAAAACTGTTTTTT.

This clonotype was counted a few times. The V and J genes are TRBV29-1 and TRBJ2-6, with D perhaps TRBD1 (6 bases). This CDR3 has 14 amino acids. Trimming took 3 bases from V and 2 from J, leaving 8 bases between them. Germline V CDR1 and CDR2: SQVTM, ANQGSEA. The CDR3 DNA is TGCAGCGTTGAGGCAGGGGCTGGGGCCAACGTCCTGACTTTC. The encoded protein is CSVEAGAGANVLTF.

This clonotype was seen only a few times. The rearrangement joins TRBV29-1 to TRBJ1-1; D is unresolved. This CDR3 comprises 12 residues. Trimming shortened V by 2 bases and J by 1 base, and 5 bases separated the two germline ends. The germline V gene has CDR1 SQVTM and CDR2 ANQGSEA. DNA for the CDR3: TGCAGCGTTGAACGGTCGAACACTGAAGCTTTCTTT. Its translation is CSVERSNTEAFF.

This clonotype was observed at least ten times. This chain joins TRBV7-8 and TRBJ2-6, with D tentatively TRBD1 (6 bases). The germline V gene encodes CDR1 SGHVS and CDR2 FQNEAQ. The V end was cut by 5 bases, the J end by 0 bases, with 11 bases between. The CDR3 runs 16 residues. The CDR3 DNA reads TGTGCCAGCAGCGCAGGACAGCACTCTGGGGCCAACGTCCTGACTTTC. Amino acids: CASSAGQHSGANVLTF.

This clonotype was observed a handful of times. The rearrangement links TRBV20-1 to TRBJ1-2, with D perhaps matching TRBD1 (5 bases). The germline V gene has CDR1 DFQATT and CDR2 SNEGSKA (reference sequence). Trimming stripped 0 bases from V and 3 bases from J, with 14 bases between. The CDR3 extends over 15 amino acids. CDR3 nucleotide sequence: TGCAGTGCTAGAGATAGGCAGGGTACCCACTATGGCTACACCTTC. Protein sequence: CSARDRQGTHYGYTF.

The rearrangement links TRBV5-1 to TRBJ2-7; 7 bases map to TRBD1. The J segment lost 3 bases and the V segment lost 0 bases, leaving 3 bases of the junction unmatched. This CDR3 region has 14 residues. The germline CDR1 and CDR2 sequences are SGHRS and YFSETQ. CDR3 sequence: CASSLGQGDYEQYF. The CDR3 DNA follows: TGCGCCAGCAGCTTGGGGCAGGGGGACTACGAGCAGTACTTC.

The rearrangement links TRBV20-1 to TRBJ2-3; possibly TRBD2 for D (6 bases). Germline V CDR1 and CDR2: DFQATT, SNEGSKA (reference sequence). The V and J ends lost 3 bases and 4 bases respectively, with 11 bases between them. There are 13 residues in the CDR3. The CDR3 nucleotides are TGCAGTGCTAGGAACACGGGGGCAGATACGCAGTATTTT. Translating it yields CSARNTGADTQYF.

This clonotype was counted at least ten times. The CDR3 spells CASSLLPAQGSTGELFF. The CDR3 coding sequence is TGCGCCAGCAGCTTGTTACCCGCGCAGGGTTCCACCGGGGAGCTGTTTTTT. This chain connects TRBV5-1 to TRBJ2-2, with D possibly being TRBD1 (5 bases). The CDR3 loop spans 17 amino acids. The germline gives CDR1 SGHRS, CDR2 YFSETQ. V lost 1 base, J lost 4 bases, and 17 bases lay in between.

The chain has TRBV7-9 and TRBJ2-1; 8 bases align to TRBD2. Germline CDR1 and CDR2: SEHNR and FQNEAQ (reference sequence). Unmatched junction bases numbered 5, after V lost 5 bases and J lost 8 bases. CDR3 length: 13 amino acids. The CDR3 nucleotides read TGTGCCAGCAGCCAGGGACTAGAGGATGAGCAGTTCTTC. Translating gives CASSQGLEDEQFF.

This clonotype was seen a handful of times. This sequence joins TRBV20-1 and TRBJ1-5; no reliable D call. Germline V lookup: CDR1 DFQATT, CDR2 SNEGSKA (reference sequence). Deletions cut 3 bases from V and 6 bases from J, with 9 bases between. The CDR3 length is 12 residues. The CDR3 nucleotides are TGCAGTGCTAGGAAGGGTTTTCAGCCCCAGCATTTT. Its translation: CSARKGFQPQHF.

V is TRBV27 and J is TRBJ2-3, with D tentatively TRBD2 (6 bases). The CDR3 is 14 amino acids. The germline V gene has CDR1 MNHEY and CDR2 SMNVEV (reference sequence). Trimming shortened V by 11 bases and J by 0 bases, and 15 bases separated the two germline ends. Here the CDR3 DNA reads TGTGCCGCGGGTAGGGGAGGTAGCACAGATACGCAGTATTTT. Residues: CAAGRGGSTDTQYF.

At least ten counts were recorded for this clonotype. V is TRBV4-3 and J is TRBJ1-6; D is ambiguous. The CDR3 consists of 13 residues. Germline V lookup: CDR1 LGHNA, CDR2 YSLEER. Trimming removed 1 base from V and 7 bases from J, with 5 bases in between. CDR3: CASSQGRNSPLHF. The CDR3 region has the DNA TGCGCCAGCAGCCAAGGGAGAAATTCACCCCTCCACTTT.